This T cell receptor (beta chain) came from a study of OX40 agonist ivuxolimab in advanced cancers. The wider study: Patient treatment consisted of intravenous ivuxolimab administration every 2 weeks at 0.01 to 10 mg/kg.

Study-level points and caveats: Expanded peripheral T cells had an undetermined antigen specificity. Among patients with partial responses at 0.1-3.0 mg/kg, clonal expansion was among the lowest. Normalized T-cell clonal expansion was also low in a subset of nonresponders.

Comment on this clone: The antigen is undetermined.

This CDR3 region has 15 residues. Germline CDR1 MDHEN, CDR2 SYDVKM. Trimming shortened V by 7 bases and J by 7 bases, and 17 bases separated the two germline ends. Profiled with immunoSEQ multiplex PCR; TCRdb holds only in-frame clones, not every one. The table records 50,000 to 55,000 clones, 70% to 90% of them present only once. The sequenced sample was CD4+ or CD8+ T cells sorted from blood, obtained in a trial of the OX40 agonist ivuxolimab. The V and J genes are TRBV28 and TRBJ1-6; the D gene is possibly TRBD1 (5 bases). The receptor was derived from an adult with an advanced solid tumor such as melanoma, head and neck, liver or kidney cancer. The CDR3 DNA sequence: TGTGCCAGCAACTATGGGCAGGGATGGAATTCACCCCTCCACTTT. Translating it yields CASNYGQGWNSPLHF.